The rows below give T cell receptor beta chains drawn from one sample of a study of identical twins. TCRdb re-called the 5' RACE reads with MiXCR, one entry per CDR3 protein. Among hundreds of thousands of distinct CDR3 sequences, approximately 13% were seen once, and the ten largest hold roughly 1.6%. These data also featured in a second study, about yellow fever vaccine responses in identical twins.

The sample taken for sequencing was PBMCs. These receptor sequences come from a woman aged 18-29 years in good health. CDR3s include the opening cysteine and the closing phenylalanine or tryptophan. The order of the fields is V gene, J gene, clone size, D gene, CDR3 DNA, CDR3 protein. A D gene is named only where the DNA matches it firmly. Clone size is shown for a subset of rows, as once, few, many or a class of expanded clone.

V gene: TRBV15; J gene: TRBJ2-3; clone size: few; D gene: TRBD1; CDR3 DNA: TGTGCCACCAGCGGGAGGACAGGGGGGTTCACAGATACGCAGTATTTT; CDR3 protein: CATSGRTGGFTDTQYF
V gene: TRBV7-3; J gene: TRBJ2-3; clone size: once; D gene: -; CDR3 DNA: TGTGCCAGCAGCTTAGCGAGCGATACAGATACGCAGTATTTT; CDR3 protein: CASSLASDTDTQYF
V gene: TRBV2; J gene: TRBJ2-1; clone size: few; D gene: -; CDR3 DNA: TGTGCCAGCAGTGAAGCCGGGACCCCCCACCAGTTCTTC; CDR3 protein: CASSEAGTPHQFF
V gene: TRBV11-1; J gene: TRBJ2-3; clone size: -; D gene: -; CDR3 DNA: TGTGCCAGCAGCTTTCTCCTACTGGGGGATACGCAGTATTTT; CDR3 protein: CASSFLLLGDTQYF
V gene: TRBV20-1; J gene: TRBJ2-1; clone size: -; D gene: TRBD2; CDR3 DNA: TGCAGTGCTCCTGAAATTAGCGGGAGGGCCGGGAGTGAGCAGTTCTTC; CDR3 protein: CSAPEISGRAGSEQFF
V gene: TRBV3-1; J gene: TRBJ2-1; clone size: many; D gene: TRBD2; CDR3 DNA: TGTGCCAGCAGCCCTCTAGCGGGGAGGGCCGGTGAGCAGTTCTTC; CDR3 protein: CASSPLAGRAGEQFF
V gene: TRBV4-1; J gene: TRBJ2-2; clone size: -; D gene: -; CDR3 DNA: TGCGCCAGCGGCTTTGGAACCGGGGAGCTGTTTTTT; CDR3 protein: CASGFGTGELFF
V gene: TRBV19; J gene: TRBJ2-1; clone size: -; D gene: -; CDR3 DNA: TGTGCCAGTAGTATAGGAGGGCACAATGAGCAGTTCTTC; CDR3 protein: CASSIGGHNEQFF
V gene: TRBV24-1; J gene: TRBJ2-3; clone size: -; D gene: -; CDR3 DNA: TGTGCCACCAGTGTGGCTAGCGAGATCACAGATACGCAGTATTTT; CDR3 protein: CATSVASEITDTQYF
V gene: TRBV10-3; J gene: TRBJ2-1; clone size: few; D gene: TRBD1; CDR3 DNA: TGTGCCGCCCGGACAGGGGATTACAATGAGCAGTTCTTC; CDR3 protein: CAARTGDYNEQFF
V gene: TRBV7-9; J gene: TRBJ1-1; clone size: many; D gene: -; CDR3 DNA: TGTGCCAGCAGCACCCCGGGGGCCATGAACACTGAAGCTTTCTTT; CDR3 protein: CASSTPGAMNTEAFF
V gene: TRBV7-9; J gene: TRBJ1-4; clone size: -; D gene: TRBD1; CDR3 DNA: TGTGCCAGCAGCTCGGACAGGGTTTGGGAAAAACTGTTTTTT; CDR3 protein: CASSSDRVWEKLFF
V gene: TRBV7-3; J gene: TRBJ2-5; clone size: -; D gene: -; CDR3 DNA: TGTGCCAGCAGCTTAGGGGGGGCGCAGGGGGAGACCCAGTACTTC; CDR3 protein: CASSLGGAQGETQYF
V gene: TRBV20-1; J gene: TRBJ2-2; clone size: few; D gene: TRBD1; CDR3 DNA: TGCAGTGCTAGGGGATACAGGGGCACGAACACCGGGGAGCTGTTTTTT; CDR3 protein: CSARGYRGTNTGELFF
V gene: TRBV20-1; J gene: TRBJ1-1; clone size: few; D gene: -; CDR3 DNA: TGCAGTGCTAGAGATCGGCTAGCGAACACTGAAGCTTTCTTT; CDR3 protein: CSARDRLANTEAFF
V gene: TRBV7-8; J gene: TRBJ1-4; clone size: few; D gene: -; CDR3 DNA: TGTGCCAGCAGCTTCGGGGGTGAAAAACTGTTTTTT; CDR3 protein: CASSFGGEKLFF
V gene: TRBV24-1; J gene: TRBJ2-5; clone size: few; D gene: TRBD2; CDR3 DNA: TGTGCCACCAGCAAGGCTAGCGGGAACCCGCCGGAGACCCAGTACTTC; CDR3 protein: CATSKASGNPPETQYF
V gene: TRBV6-1; J gene: TRBJ2-5; clone size: -; D gene: TRBD2; CDR3 DNA: TGTGCCGGGGGGGTCGAGACTTCGGGGACCCAGTACTTC; CDR3 protein: CAGGVETSGTQYF
V gene: TRBV5-5; J gene: TRBJ2-7; clone size: -; D gene: TRBD1; CDR3 DNA: TGTGCCAGCAGCTTGGTTGGACAGGGTCTCTACGAGCAGTACTTC; CDR3 protein: CASSLVGQGLYEQYF
V gene: TRBV15; J gene: TRBJ2-5; clone size: -; D gene: -; CDR3 DNA: TGTGCCACCAGCAGAGATTTGACGGGGCGCCAAGAGACCCAGTACTTC; CDR3 protein: CATSRDLTGRQETQYF
V gene: TRBV5-1; J gene: TRBJ2-1; clone size: many; D gene: TRBD2; CDR3 DNA: TGCGCCAGCAGCTTGGACGGGAGGACTAGTAATGAGCAGTTCTTC; CDR3 protein: CASSLDGRTSNEQFF
V gene: TRBV20-1; J gene: TRBJ2-2; clone size: -; D gene: TRBD2; CDR3 DNA: TGCAGTGCTAGAGATCAGGGAGGGCACACCGGGGAGCTGTTTTTT; CDR3 protein: CSARDQGGHTGELFF
V gene: TRBV28; J gene: TRBJ2-2; clone size: few; D gene: -; CDR3 DNA: TGTGCCAGCAGAATCCGGGGCGGGGAGCTGTTTTTT; CDR3 protein: CASRIRGGELFF
V gene: TRBV7-8; J gene: TRBJ2-2; clone size: -; D gene: -; CDR3 DNA: TGTGCCAGCAGCTTAGAAGGTGGGGCAGCCGGGGAGCTGTTTTTT; CDR3 protein: CASSLEGGAAGELFF
V gene: TRBV5-1; J gene: TRBJ2-6; clone size: few; D gene: -; CDR3 DNA: TGCGCCAGCCAGAACGTTGGAGGGACAGACGGGGCCAACGTCCTGACTTTC; CDR3 protein: CASQNVGGTDGANVLTF
V gene: TRBV7-9; J gene: TRBJ1-1; clone size: -; D gene: TRBD1; CDR3 DNA: TGTGCCAGCAGCTCGGGACAGGGTCGGACTGAAGCTTTCTTT; CDR3 protein: CASSSGQGRTEAFF
V gene: TRBV7-9; J gene: TRBJ2-3; clone size: many; D gene: -; CDR3 DNA: TGTGCCAGCAGCCTTAACTCATTTGGCACAGATACGCAGTATTTT; CDR3 protein: CASSLNSFGTDTQYF
V gene: TRBV12-3/TRBV12-4; J gene: TRBJ2-3; clone size: -; D gene: -; CDR3 DNA: TGTGCCAGCAGATCGGGACTGGGGAAAGGGGATACGCAGTATTTT; CDR3 protein: CASRSGLGKGDTQYF
V gene: TRBV24-1; J gene: TRBJ2-1; clone size: many; D gene: TRBD2; CDR3 DNA: TGTGCCACCAGTGACCCCCTTCGACTAGCCCCAGAGCAGTTCTTC; CDR3 protein: CATSDPLRLAPEQFF
V gene: TRBV5-1; J gene: TRBJ2-3; clone size: few; D gene: -; CDR3 DNA: TGCGCCAGCCGCCGGGCCTCCCGAGATACGCAGTATTTT; CDR3 protein: CASRRASRDTQYF
V gene: TRBV6-2/TRBV6-3; J gene: TRBJ2-1; clone size: -; D gene: TRBD2; CDR3 DNA: TGTGCCAGCAGTTACTGGGTAGCGGGGCAGCAGTTCTTC; CDR3 protein: CASSYWVAGQQFF
V gene: TRBV7-9; J gene: TRBJ2-1; clone size: -; D gene: -; CDR3 DNA: TGTGCCAGCAGCCCCGAGGGGGTGCAGTTCTTC; CDR3 protein: CASSPEGVQFF
V gene: TRBV24-1; J gene: TRBJ1-1; clone size: few; D gene: -; CDR3 DNA: TGTGCCACCAGTGATCCCCAGAACACTGAAGCTTTCTTT; CDR3 protein: CATSDPQNTEAFF
V gene: TRBV12-3/TRBV12-4; J gene: TRBJ2-2; clone size: -; D gene: TRBD2; CDR3 DNA: TGTGCCAGCAGTTGGGGACTAGCGCCAACCGGGGAGTTGTTTTTT; CDR3 protein: CASSWGLAPTGELFF
V gene: TRBV21-1; J gene: TRBJ1-5; clone size: many; D gene: -; CDR3 DNA: TGTGCCAGCACCTCTAGAAGCAATCAGCCCCAGCATTTT; CDR3 protein: CASTSRSNQPQHF
V gene: TRBV7-9; J gene: TRBJ2-5; clone size: few; D gene: -; CDR3 DNA: TGTGCCAGCAGCGGGGGGAGTTACCAAGAGACCCAGTACTTC; CDR3 protein: CASSGGSYQETQYF
V gene: TRBV25-1; J gene: TRBJ2-3; clone size: -; D gene: -; CDR3 DNA: TGTGCCAGCAGTGAATCCCAGCTTACGTACACAGATACGCAGTATTTT; CDR3 protein: CASSESQLTYTDTQYF
V gene: TRBV28; J gene: TRBJ2-2; clone size: -; D gene: -; CDR3 DNA: TGTGCCAGCAGGGGTCAGGGGTCCGGGGAGCTGTTTTTT; CDR3 protein: CASRGQGSGELFF
V gene: TRBV27; J gene: TRBJ2-5; clone size: -; D gene: TRBD1; CDR3 DNA: TGTGCCAGCAGTCCGGGGACAGGGAGGGAACAAGAGACCCAGTACTTC; CDR3 protein: CASSPGTGREQETQYF
V gene: TRBV12-3/TRBV12-4; J gene: TRBJ1-1; clone size: many; D gene: -; CDR3 DNA: TGTGCCAGCAGTTTAATGGGGGGCACTGAAGCTTTCTTT; CDR3 protein: CASSLMGGTEAFF
V gene: TRBV14; J gene: TRBJ2-1; clone size: -; D gene: TRBD2; CDR3 DNA: TGTGCCAGCAGTTCGAGCGGGAGGGCTCTTCCGCAGTTCTTC; CDR3 protein: CASSSSGRALPQFF
V gene: TRBV11-3; J gene: TRBJ2-3; clone size: -; D gene: -; CDR3 DNA: TGTGCCAGCAGCCATTTAGGCTTCGCGTCCACAGATACGCAGTATTTT; CDR3 protein: CASSHLGFASTDTQYF
V gene: TRBV28; J gene: TRBJ2-1; clone size: many; D gene: -; CDR3 DNA: TGTGCCAGCAGTTCCCACTTGACAGTCACCCCCTACAATGAGCAGTTCTTC; CDR3 protein: CASSSHLTVTPYNEQFF
V gene: TRBV7-8; J gene: TRBJ2-1; clone size: -; D gene: -; CDR3 DNA: TGTGCCAGCATCCGCGGAGGCCCAACTTCCTACAATGAGCAGTTCTTC; CDR3 protein: CASIRGGPTSYNEQFF
V gene: TRBV12-3/TRBV12-4; J gene: TRBJ2-3; clone size: -; D gene: TRBD2; CDR3 DNA: TGTGCCAGCAGTTCCCCCCTTCGGGCGGGGGGGGGCACAGATACGCAGTATTTT; CDR3 protein: CASSSPLRAGGGTDTQYF
V gene: TRBV6-5; J gene: TRBJ1-3; clone size: few; D gene: -; CDR3 DNA: TGTGCCAGCAGTTACTCACAGGCGTCTGGAAACACCATATATTTT; CDR3 protein: CASSYSQASGNTIYF
V gene: TRBV7-7; J gene: TRBJ2-3; clone size: few; D gene: -; CDR3 DNA: TGTGCCAGCAGCGCGAGGGGGGTCACAGATACGCAGTATTTT; CDR3 protein: CASSARGVTDTQYF
V gene: TRBV6-1; J gene: TRBJ2-1; clone size: few; D gene: TRBD2; CDR3 DNA: TGTGCCAGCACCACAAGACGCGGGAGCGGGGACAATGAGCAGTTCTTC; CDR3 protein: CASTTRRGSGDNEQFF
V gene: TRBV20-1; J gene: TRBJ2-1; clone size: few; D gene: TRBD2; CDR3 DNA: TGCAGTGCTAGGAGGTTCGAGCGGGAGTTTTCCTTCGGCTACAATGAGCAGTTCTTC; CDR3 protein: CSARRFEREFSFGYNEQFF
V gene: TRBV11-2; J gene: TRBJ2-1; clone size: -; D gene: TRBD1; CDR3 DNA: TGTGCCAGCAGCTTAGAGTTGGGACAGGGGTCAAGGAGCTCCTACAATGAGCAGTTCTTC; CDR3 protein: CASSLELGQGSRSSYNEQFF
V gene: TRBV28; J gene: TRBJ1-3; clone size: few; D gene: -; CDR3 DNA: TGTGCCAGCAGTTTATATCACACGGGATTCTCTGGAAACACCATATATTTT; CDR3 protein: CASSLYHTGFSGNTIYF
V gene: TRBV5-1; J gene: TRBJ2-1; clone size: -; D gene: -; CDR3 DNA: TGCGCCAGCAGCTTTGATATGAGCTCCTACAATGAGCAGTTCTTC; CDR3 protein: CASSFDMSSYNEQFF
V gene: TRBV5-1; J gene: TRBJ1-1; clone size: many; D gene: TRBD1; CDR3 DNA: TGCGCCAGCAGCTTGGGGACAGGGTGGCCTGAAGCTTTCTTT; CDR3 protein: CASSLGTGWPEAFF